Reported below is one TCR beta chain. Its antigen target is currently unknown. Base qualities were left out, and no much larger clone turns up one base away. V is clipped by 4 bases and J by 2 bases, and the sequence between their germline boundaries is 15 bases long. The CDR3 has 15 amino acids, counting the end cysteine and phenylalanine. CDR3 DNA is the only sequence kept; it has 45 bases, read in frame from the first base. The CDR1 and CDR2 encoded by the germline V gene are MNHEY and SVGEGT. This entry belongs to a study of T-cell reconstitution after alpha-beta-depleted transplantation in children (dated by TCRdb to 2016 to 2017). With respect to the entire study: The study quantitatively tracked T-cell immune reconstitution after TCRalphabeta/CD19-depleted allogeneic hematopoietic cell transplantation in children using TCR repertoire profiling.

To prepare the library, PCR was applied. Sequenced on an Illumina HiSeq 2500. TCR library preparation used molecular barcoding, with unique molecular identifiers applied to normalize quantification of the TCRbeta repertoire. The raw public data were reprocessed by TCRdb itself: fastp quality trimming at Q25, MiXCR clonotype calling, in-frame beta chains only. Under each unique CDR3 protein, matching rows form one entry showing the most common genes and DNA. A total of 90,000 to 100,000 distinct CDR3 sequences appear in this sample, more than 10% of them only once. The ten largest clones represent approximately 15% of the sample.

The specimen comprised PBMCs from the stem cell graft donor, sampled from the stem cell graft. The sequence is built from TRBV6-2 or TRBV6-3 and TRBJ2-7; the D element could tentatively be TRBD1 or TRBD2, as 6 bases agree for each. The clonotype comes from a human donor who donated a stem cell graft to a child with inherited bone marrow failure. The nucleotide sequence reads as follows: TGTGCCAGCAGTTCCCTGACGGGGGCAGCCTACGAGCAGTACTTC. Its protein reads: CASSSLTGAAYEQYF.